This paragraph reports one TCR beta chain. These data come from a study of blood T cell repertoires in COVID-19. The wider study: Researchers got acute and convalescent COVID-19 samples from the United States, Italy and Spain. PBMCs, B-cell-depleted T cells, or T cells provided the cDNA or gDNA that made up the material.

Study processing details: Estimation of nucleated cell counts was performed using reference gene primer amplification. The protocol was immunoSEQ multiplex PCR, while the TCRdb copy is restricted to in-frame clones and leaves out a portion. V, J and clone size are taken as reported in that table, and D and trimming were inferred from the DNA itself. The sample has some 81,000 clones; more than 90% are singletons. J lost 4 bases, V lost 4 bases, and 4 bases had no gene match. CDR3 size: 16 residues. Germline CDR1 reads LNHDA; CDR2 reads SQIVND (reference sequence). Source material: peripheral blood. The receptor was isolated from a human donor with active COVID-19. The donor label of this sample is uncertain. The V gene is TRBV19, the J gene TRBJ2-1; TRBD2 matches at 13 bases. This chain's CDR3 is CASSTGTSGAYNEQFF. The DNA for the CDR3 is TGTGCCAGTAGTACAGGGACTAGCGGGGCGTACAATGAGCAGTTCTTC.